The clone carrying this T cell receptor (beta chain) was counted a single time. Libraries were prepared by immunoSEQ multiplex PCR; TCRdb keeps only in-frame clonotypes and omits some of them. Here the sample spans around 310,000 clones, approximately 90% being singletons. CDR3 length: 15 amino acids. CDR1 and CDR2 from the germline V gene are SGHTA and FQGTGA. Trimming at V came to 4 bases and at J to 4 bases, leaving 1 base not matched to a gene. The sample originates from a study of blood T cell repertoires in COVID-19. Study-wide context: Collection of acute and convalescent COVID-19 samples took place in the United States, Italy and Spain.

The sequencing input was peripheral blood. The chain is built from TRBV7-3 and TRBJ2-1; 13 nucleotides line up with TRBD2. The receptor was isolated from a woman aged 25 to 39 with COVID-19, enrolled during active disease. CDR3 coding DNA: TGTGCCAGCAGCTCGACTAGCGGGAGGTACAATGAGCAGTTCTTC. Its protein is CASSSTSGRYNEQFF.